A selection of T cell receptor beta chains follows, all from one sample in a study of blood T cells in healthy people across ages. TCRdb redid the calling of the 5' RACE reads with MiXCR, one entry per CDR3 protein. The top ten clones hold about 23% of a sample with 1.5 million to 2 million distinct CDR3 sequences, about two fifths of them seen once. The sample comprised blood. All receptors come from a human donor in good health. CDR3s include the opening cysteine and the closing phenylalanine or tryptophan. D genes are given only for firm matches. Size is omitted from some rows. Given values are once, few, many or a class for expanded clones.

15	NA	TRBV19	TRBD1	TRBJ1-5	CASRTTGARNQPQHF	TGTGCCAGTAGGACGACAGGGGCCCGCAATCAGCCCCAGCATTTT
13	NA	TRBV5-6	NA	TRBJ2-4	CASSLGEAIGQYF	TGTGCCAGCAGCTTAGGGGAGGCGATCGGGCAGTACTTC
15	few	TRBV7-9	TRBD1	TRBJ1-5	CASSLGQGRSQPQHF	TGTGCCAGCAGCCTCGGACAGGGGCGCAGTCAGCCCCAGCATTTT
17	NA	TRBV9	NA	TRBJ2-3	CASSVATGFPSTDTQYF	TGTGCCAGCAGCGTGGCGACAGGCTTCCCGAGCACAGATACGCAGTATTTT
17	NA	TRBV19	NA	TRBJ2-1	CASSIGTVPRSYNEQFF	TGTGCCAGTAGTATAGGGACAGTTCCAAGGTCCTACAATGAGCAGTTCTTC
13	NA	TRBV10-3	NA	TRBJ2-5	CAISVRLQETQYF	TGTGCCATCTCAGTTCGGCTCCAAGAGACCCAGTACTTC
17	few	TRBV3-1	TRBD2	TRBJ2-1	CASSQRGLAGGNNEQFF	TGTGCCAGCAGCCAGAGAGGACTAGCGGGGGGTAACAATGAGCAGTTCTTC
15	many	TRBV20-1	TRBD1	TRBJ2-7	CSARDRTGTSYEQYF	TGCAGTGCTAGAGATCGGACAGGCACCAGCTACGAGCAGTACTTC
16	NA	TRBV7-2	NA	TRBJ2-6	CASTPSYVSGANVLTF	TGTGCCAGCACCCCAAGCTACGTCTCTGGGGCCAACGTCCTGACTTTC
17	few	TRBV2	TRBD2	TRBJ2-1	CASNSRSGGHKYNEQFF	TGTGCCAGCAACTCAAGAAGCGGGGGACACAAATACAATGAGCAGTTCTTC
14	NA	TRBV28	NA	TRBJ2-1	CASSLIGTVNEQFF	TGTGCCAGCAGTTTAATCGGGACCGTCAATGAGCAGTTCTTC
16	NA	TRBV4-3	TRBD2	TRBJ2-3	CASSDISGGAWDTQYF	TGCGCCAGCAGCGACATTAGCGGGGGGGCGTGGGATACGCAGTATTTT
13	NA	TRBV6-2/TRBV6-3	TRBD1	TRBJ2-5	CASTDRVGETQYF	TGTGCCAGCACAGACAGGGTTGGGGAGACCCAGTACTTC
14	NA	TRBV20-1	TRBD1	TRBJ1-1	CSAWGGQAGTEAFF	TGCAGTGCGTGGGGGGGACAGGCGGGCACTGAAGCTTTCTTT
16	once	TRBV6-1	TRBD1	TRBJ2-7	CASNELTGVGSDEQYF	TGTGCCAGCAATGAACTCACAGGGGTCGGCTCGGACGAGCAGTACTTC
13	NA	TRBV29-1	TRBD1	TRBJ2-7	CSVETGGGGEQYF	TGCAGCGTTGAGACAGGGGGTGGAGGCGAGCAGTACTTC
12	NA	TRBV29-1	NA	TRBJ1-1	CSVKIMNTEAFF	TGCAGCGTTAAGATCATGAACACTGAAGCTTTCTTT
16	NA	TRBV7-6	NA	TRBJ1-3	CASSPSTKISGNTIYF	TGTGCCAGCAGCCCATCCACGAAGATCTCTGGAAACACCATATATTTT
15	NA	TRBV7-6	NA	TRBJ1-1	CASSFLPQGNTEAFF	TGTGCCAGCAGCTTCCTCCCACAGGGAAACACTGAAGCTTTCTTT
15	few	TRBV20-1	TRBD2	TRBJ2-7	CSVEYGTGGAGEQYF	TGCAGTGTCGAGTATGGGACCGGGGGGGCCGGCGAGCAGTACTTC
16	NA	TRBV12-3/TRBV12-4	NA	TRBJ2-1	CASPKGGSLSRNEQFF	TGTGCCAGCCCCAAAGGGGGGTCCCTGTCCCGCAATGAGCAGTTCTTC
15	NA	TRBV20-1	NA	TRBJ1-2	CSATTSYGRDYGYTF	TGCAGTGCTACGACTAGCTACGGAAGAGACTATGGCTACACCTTC
15	few	TRBV7-2	NA	TRBJ1-2	CASSFTDSPPYGYTF	TGTGCCAGCAGCTTCACAGACAGCCCCCCCTATGGCTACACCTTC
12	NA	TRBV20-1	NA	TRBJ2-7	CSASAEPYEQYF	TGCAGTGCATCCGCGGAGCCCTACGAGCAGTACTTC
16	NA	TRBV9	TRBD1	TRBJ2-7	CASSVSGQGAVYEQYF	TGTGCCAGCAGCGTTTCGGGACAGGGGGCTGTCTACGAGCAGTACTTC
17	NA	TRBV7-2	NA	TRBJ2-7	CASSLGGGGQAAYEQYF	TGTGCCAGCAGCTTAGGAGGGGGGGGGCAGGCGGCCTACGAGCAGTACTTC
12	NA	TRBV20-1	NA	TRBJ2-5	CSGRVGGETQYF	TGCAGTGGAAGGGTAGGCGGGGAGACCCAGTACTTC
15	NA	TRBV7-2	NA	TRBJ2-7	CASSLAALGKYEQYF	TGTGCCAGCAGCTTAGCGGCATTGGGGAAGTACGAGCAGTACTTC
15	NA	TRBV12-3/TRBV12-4	NA	TRBJ1-2	CASSFVAGRGYGYTF	TGTGCCAGCAGTTTTGTGGCAGGAAGGGGCTATGGCTACACCTTC
12	NA	TRBV28	NA	TRBJ1-2	CASSFEARGYTF	TGTGCCAGCAGTTTTGAGGCTCGTGGCTACACCTTC
17	few	TRBV4-1	TRBD1	TRBJ1-5	CASSQPRTGGSHQPQHF	TGCGCCAGCAGCCAACCTAGGACAGGTGGCTCCCATCAGCCCCAGCATTTT
13	once	TRBV24-1	NA	TRBJ2-1	CATSTLLSDEQFF	TGTGCCACCAGTACACTCCTCTCGGATGAGCAGTTCTTC
14	NA	TRBV7-9	NA	TRBJ2-1	CASTRDMGGDEQFF	TGTGCCAGCACCCGGGACATGGGAGGAGATGAGCAGTTCTTC